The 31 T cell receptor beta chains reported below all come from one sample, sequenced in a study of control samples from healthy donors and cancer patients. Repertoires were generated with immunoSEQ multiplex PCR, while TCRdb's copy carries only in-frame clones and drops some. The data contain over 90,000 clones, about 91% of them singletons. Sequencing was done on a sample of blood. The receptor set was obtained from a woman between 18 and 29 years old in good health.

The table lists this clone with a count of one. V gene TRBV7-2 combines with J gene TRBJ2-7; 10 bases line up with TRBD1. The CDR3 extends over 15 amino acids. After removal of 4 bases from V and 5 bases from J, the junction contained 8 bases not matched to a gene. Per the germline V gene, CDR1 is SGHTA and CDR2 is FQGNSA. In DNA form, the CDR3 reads TGTGCCAGCAGCTCCAGGACAGGGGGTAGCGACGAGCAGTACTTC. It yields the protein CASSSRTGGSDEQYF.

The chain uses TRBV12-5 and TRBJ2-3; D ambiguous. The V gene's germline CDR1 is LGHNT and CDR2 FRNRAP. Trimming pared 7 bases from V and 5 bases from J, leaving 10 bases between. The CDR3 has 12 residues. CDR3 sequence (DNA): TGTGCTAGTGCAGTTCGAGGAGATACGCAGTATTTT. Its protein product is CASAVRGDTQYF.

The CDR3 protein is CSASYGSYEQFF. In DNA, the CDR3 is TGCAGTGCTAGTTACGGGAGCTATGAGCAGTTCTTC. The chain joins TRBV20-1 to TRBJ2-1; D is possibly TRBD2 (6 bases). The V gene's germline CDR1 is DFQATT and CDR2 SNEGSKA (reference sequence). Trimming removed 3 bases at V and 8 bases at J, with 11 bases between. This CDR3 is 12 amino acids long.

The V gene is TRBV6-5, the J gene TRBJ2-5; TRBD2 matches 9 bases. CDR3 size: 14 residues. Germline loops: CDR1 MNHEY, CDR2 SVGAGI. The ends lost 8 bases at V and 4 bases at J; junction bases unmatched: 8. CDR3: CASGKALAGETQYF. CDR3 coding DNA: TGTGCCAGCGGAAAGGCACTAGCGGGAGAGACCCAGTACTTC.

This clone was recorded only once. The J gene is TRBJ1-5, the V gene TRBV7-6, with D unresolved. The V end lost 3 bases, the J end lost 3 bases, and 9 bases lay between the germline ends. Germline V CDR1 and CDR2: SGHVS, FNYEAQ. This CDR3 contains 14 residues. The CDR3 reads CASSFWGDNQPQHF. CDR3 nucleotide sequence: TGTGCCAGCAGCTTTTGGGGAGACAATCAGCCCCAGCATTTT.

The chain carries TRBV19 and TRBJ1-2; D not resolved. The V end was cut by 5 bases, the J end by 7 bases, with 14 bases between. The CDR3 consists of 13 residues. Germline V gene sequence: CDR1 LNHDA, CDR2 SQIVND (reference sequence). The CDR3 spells CASSPRRTAGYTF. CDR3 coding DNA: TGTGCCAGTAGTCCGAGAAGGACGGCTGGCTACACCTTC.

CDR3 DNA: TGTGCCAGCAGGCGAGAGGGGACCTATGGCTACACCTTC. Protein: CASRREGTYGYTF. V and J are TRBV3-1 (or the pseudogene TRBV3-2) and TRBJ1-2; D may be TRBD1 (5 bases). The CDR3 extends over 13 amino acids. Trimming left V 6 bases short and J 4 bases short, with 12 bases between. Germline CDR1 reads LGHDT; CDR2 reads YNNKEL (reference sequence).

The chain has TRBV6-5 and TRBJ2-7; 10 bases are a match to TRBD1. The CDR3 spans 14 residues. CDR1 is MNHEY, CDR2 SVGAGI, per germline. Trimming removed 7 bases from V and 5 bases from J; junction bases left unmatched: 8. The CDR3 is CASTQGQGSHEQYF. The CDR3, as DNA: TGTGCCAGCACTCAGGGACAGGGGTCCCACGAGCAGTACTTC.

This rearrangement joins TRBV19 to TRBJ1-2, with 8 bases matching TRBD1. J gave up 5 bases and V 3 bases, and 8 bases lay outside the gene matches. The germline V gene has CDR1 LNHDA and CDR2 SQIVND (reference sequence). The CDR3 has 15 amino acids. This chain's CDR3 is CASSIFRDRMYGYTF. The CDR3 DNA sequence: TGTGCCAGTAGTATCTTCCGGGACAGGATGTATGGCTACACCTTC.

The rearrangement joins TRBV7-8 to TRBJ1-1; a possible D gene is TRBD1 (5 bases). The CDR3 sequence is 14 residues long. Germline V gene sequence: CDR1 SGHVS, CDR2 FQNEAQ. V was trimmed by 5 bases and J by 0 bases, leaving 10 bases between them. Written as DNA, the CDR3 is TGTGCCAGCAGCGACAGTTACATGAACACTGAAGCTTTCTTT. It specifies CASSDSYMNTEAFF.

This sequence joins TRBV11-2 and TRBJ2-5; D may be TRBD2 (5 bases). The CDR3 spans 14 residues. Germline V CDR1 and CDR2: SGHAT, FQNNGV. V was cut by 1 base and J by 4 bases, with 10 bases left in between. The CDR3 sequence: CASSLAAGRETQYF. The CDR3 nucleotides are TGTGCCAGCAGCTTAGCCGCGGGTCGAGAGACCCAGTACTTC.

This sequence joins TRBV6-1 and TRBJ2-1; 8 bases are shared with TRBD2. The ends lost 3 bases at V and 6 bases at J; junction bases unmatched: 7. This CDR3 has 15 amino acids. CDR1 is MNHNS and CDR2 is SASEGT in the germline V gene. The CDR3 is CASSDWLAGPNEQFF. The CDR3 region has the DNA TGTGCCAGCAGTGATTGGCTAGCGGGCCCCAATGAGCAGTTCTTC.

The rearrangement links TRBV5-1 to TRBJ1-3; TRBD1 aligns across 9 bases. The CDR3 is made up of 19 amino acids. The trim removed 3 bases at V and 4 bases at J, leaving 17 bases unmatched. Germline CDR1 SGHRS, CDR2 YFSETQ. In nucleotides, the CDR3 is TGCGCCAGCAGCTCGTTAGTCCCGGGACAGGGAACGGGCGGAAACACCATATATTTT. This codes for CASSSLVPGQGTGGNTIYF.

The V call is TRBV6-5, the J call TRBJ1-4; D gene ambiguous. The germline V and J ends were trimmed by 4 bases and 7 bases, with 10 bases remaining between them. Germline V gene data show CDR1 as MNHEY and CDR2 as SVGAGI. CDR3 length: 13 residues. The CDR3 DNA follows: TGTGCCAGCAGTTGGGGAAGGGCTGAAAAACTGTTTTTT. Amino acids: CASSWGRAEKLFF.

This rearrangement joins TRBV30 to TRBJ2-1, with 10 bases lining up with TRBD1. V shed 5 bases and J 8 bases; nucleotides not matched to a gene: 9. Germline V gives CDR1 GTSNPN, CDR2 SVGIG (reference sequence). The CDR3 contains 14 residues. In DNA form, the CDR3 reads TGTGCCTGGGAAACCGGGACAGGGGCTTATGAGCAGTTCTTC. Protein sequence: CAWETGTGAYEQFF.

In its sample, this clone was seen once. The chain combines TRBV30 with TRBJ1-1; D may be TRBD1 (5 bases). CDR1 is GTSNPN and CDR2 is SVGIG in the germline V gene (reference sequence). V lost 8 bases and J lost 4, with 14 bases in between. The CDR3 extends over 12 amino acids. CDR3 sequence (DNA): TGTGCCCAAACCTTAAGGGGCACTGAAGCTTTCTTT. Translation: CAQTLRGTEAFF.

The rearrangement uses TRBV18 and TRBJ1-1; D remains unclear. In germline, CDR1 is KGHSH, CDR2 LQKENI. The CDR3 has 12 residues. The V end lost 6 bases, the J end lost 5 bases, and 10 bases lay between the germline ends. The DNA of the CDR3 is TGTGCCAGCTCGGACCCGTGGACTGAAGCTTTCTTT. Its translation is CASSDPWTEAFF.

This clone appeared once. The CDR3 loop reads CASSPTDLNEKLFF. As DNA, the CDR3 is TGTGCCAGCAGTCCGACGGATCTTAATGAAAAACTGTTTTTT. This chain joins TRBV27 and TRBJ1-4; D remains unclear. The V gene's germline CDR1 is MNHEY and CDR2 SMNVEV (reference sequence). V gave up 5 bases and J gave up 4 bases, with 11 bases separating them. The CDR3 has 14 amino acids.

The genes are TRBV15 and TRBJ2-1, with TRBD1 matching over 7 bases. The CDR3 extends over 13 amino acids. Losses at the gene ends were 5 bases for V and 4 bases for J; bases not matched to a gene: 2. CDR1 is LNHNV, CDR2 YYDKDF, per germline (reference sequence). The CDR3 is CATSEGQYNEQFF. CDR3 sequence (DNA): TGTGCCACCAGCGAGGGACAGTACAATGAGCAGTTCTTC.

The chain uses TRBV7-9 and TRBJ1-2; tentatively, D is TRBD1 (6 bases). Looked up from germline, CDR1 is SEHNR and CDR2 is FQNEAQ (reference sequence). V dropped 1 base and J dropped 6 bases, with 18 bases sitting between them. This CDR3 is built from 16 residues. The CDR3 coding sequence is TGTGCCAGCAGCTTAGTTTTACCGGGGGCATTAGATGGCTACACCTTC. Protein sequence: CASSLVLPGALDGYTF.

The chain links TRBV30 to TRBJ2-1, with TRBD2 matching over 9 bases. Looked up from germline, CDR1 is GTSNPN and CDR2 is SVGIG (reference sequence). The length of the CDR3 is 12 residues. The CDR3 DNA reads TGTGCTGGCGGGGGGGGAAACAATGAGCAGTTCTTC. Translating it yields CAGGGGNNEQFF.

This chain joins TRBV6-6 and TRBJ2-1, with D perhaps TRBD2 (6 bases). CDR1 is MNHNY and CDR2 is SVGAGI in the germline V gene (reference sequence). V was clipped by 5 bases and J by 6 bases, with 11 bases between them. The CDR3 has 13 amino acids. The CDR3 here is CASSPWRGNEQFF. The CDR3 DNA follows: TGTGCCAGCAGTCCCTGGAGGGGCAATGAGCAGTTCTTC.

CDR3 in amino acids: CASSPEGETEAFF. The DNA of the CDR3 is TGTGCCAGCAGCCCTGAGGGGGAGACCGAAGCTTTCTTT. This chain uses TRBV9 with TRBJ1-1, with D possibly being TRBD1 (6 bases). The V gene lost 4 bases and the J gene lost 8 bases, with 15 bases spanning the gap. The CDR3 has 13 amino acids. In germline, CDR1 is SGDLS, CDR2 YYNGEE.

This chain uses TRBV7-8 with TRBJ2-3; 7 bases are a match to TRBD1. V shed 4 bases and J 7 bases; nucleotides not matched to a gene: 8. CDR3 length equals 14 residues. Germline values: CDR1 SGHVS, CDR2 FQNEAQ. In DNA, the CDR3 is TGTGCCAGCAGCTCCGGGACAGCCTCTTATACGCAGTATTTT. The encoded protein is CASSSGTASYTQYF.

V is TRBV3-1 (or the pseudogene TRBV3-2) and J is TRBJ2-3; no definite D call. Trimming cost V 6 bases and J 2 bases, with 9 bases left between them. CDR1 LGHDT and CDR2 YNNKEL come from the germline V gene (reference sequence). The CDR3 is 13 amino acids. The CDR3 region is CASSWVNTDTQYF. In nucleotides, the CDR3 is TGTGCCAGCAGTTGGGTAAACACAGATACGCAGTATTTT.

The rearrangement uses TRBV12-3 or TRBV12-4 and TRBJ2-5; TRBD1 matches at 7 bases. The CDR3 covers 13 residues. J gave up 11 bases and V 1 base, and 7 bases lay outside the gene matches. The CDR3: CASSLGTGPAQYF. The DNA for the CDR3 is TGTGCCAGCAGTTTAGGGACAGGTCCTGCGCAGTACTTC.

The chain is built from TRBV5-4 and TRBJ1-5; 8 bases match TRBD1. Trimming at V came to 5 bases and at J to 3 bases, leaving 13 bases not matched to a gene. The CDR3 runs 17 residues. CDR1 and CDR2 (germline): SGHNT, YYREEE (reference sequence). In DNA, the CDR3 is TGTGCCAGCAGGCCTGGGACAGGTGAGAAGGTCAATCAGCCCCAGCATTTT. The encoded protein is CASRPGTGEKVNQPQHF.

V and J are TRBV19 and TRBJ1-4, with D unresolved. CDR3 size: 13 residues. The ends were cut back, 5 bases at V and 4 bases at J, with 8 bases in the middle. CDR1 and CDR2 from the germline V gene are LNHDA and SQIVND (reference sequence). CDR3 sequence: CASSLSGNEKLFF. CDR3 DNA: TGTGCCAGTAGTCTTTCGGGTAATGAAAAACTGTTTTTT.

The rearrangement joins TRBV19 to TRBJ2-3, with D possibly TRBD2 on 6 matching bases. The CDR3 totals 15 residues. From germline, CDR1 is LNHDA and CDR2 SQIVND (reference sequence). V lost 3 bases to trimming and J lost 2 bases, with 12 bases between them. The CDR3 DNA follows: TGTGCCAGTAGTATCCAATCGGGACTCACAGATACGCAGTATTTT. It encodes CASSIQSGLTDTQYF.

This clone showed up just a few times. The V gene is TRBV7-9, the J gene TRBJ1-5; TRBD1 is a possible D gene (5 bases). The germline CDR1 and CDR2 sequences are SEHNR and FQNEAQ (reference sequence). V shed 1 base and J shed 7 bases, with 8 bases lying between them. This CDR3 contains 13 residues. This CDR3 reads CASSLGGSQPQHF. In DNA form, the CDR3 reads TGTGCCAGCAGCTTAGGGGGCAGCCAGCCCCAGCATTTT.

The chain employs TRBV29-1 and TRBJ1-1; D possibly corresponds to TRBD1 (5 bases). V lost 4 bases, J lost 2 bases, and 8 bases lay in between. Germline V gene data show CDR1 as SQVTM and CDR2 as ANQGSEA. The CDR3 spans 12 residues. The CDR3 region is CSVGQINTEAFF. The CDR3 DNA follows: TGCAGCGTTGGACAGATAAACACTGAAGCTTTCTTT. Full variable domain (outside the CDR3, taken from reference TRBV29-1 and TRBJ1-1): SAVISQKPSRDICQRGTSLTIQCQVDSQVTMMFWYRQQPGQSLTLIATANQGSEATYESGFVIDKFPISRPNLTFSTLTVSNMSPEDSSIYLCSVGQINTEAFFGQGTRLTVV.